This T cell receptor beta chain was retrieved from a study of OX40 agonist ivuxolimab in advanced cancers. Study details: Hepatocellular carcinoma, melanoma, renal cell or head and neck cancer occurred in dose-escalation patients. With a range of roughly 23 to 90, age averaged 60 years, and roughly 80% were male. The study, taken as a whole, reports: Low normalized T-cell clonal expansion was also seen in some nonresponders. CD4+ T cells averaged fewer expanded clones than CD8+ T cells.

A note on this clone: Antigen unknown.

Method: immunoSEQ multiplex PCR; TCRdb's copy keeps in-frame clones and lacks some. The top ten hold around 0.88% of the sample, which has about 82,000 clones, approximately 82% seen once. V dropped 10 bases and J dropped 3 bases, with 10 bases sitting between them. This CDR3 spans 12 amino acids. Looked up from germline, CDR1 is MNHNY and CDR2 is SVGAGI (reference sequence). The chain has TRBV6-6 and TRBJ1-3; a weak D match, TRBD1 (6 bases). This material consisted of CD4+ or CD8+ T cells sorted from blood, taken in a trial of the OX40 agonist ivuxolimab. The clonotype comes from an adult with an advanced solid tumor such as melanoma, head and neck, liver or kidney cancer. In nucleotides, the CDR3 is TGTGCCACAACAGGGCTTGGAAACACCATATATTTT. This encodes CATTGLGNTIYF.